This TCR beta chain appears in the sequencing data of a study of blood T cells in healthy people across ages. The study, taken as a whole, reports: Roughly linearly, TCR beta diversity per million T cells fell as age increased.

Remarks on this clonotype: Its antigen is not known.

V was clipped by 5 bases and J by 8 bases, with 18 bases between them. Germline V gives CDR1 DFQATT, CDR2 SNEGSKA (reference sequence). The CDR3 has 13 amino acids. Using a J-beta primer mix together with a sample-barcoded 5' primer, a second PCR was run for roughly 6 to 12 cycles. The authors tagged each cDNA molecule using a template-switch adaptor with 12 random nucleotides. From each sample, at least 2.5 million paired-end reads containing CDR3 were obtained. TCRdb processed the 5' RACE reads anew with MiXCR; each CDR3 protein has one entry. This sample carries hundreds of thousands of distinct CDR3 sequences, 40% to 50% of them seen once, and the ten largest clones take about 19%.

V gene TRBV20-1 combines with J gene TRBJ1-2; D perhaps matches TRBD1 (5 bases). The TCR originated in a man in his fifties or sixties in good health. Sequencing used blood. CDR3 amino acids: CSASPAGRKGYTF. CDR3 sequence (DNA): TGCAGTGCTTCCCCGGCGGGGCGGAAGGGCTACACCTTC.